This TCR beta chain emerged from a study of blood T cell repertoires in COVID-19. Whole-study context: There were acute and convalescent COVID-19 samples, and they came from the United States, Italy and Spain.

TCRdb keeps only in-frame clones here, not all; method: immunoSEQ multiplex PCR. The repertoire holds about 250,000 clones, with about 80% as singletons. There are 14 residues in the CDR3. The chain uses TRBV21-1 and TRBJ2-7; the D call TRBD2 from the table was never checked on the DNA. TRBV21-1 is a pseudogene. This clonotype was obtained from a middle-aged man with active or convalescent COVID-19. The sample comprised peripheral blood. The CDR3 DNA is TGTGCCAGCATACCCCGGGAGGGACTAGCGGAGCAGTACTTC. Translated, it gives CASIPREGLAEQYF.